These 9 T cell receptor beta chains originate from one sample sequenced in a study of T cell responses to AZD1222 COVID-19 vaccine. The method was immunoSEQ multiplex PCR; TCRdb's version includes in-frame clones alone and lacks a portion of them. The sample comprises more than 95,000 clones, approximately 89% of which are singletons, and 20% to 25% rests with the top ten. The sample consisted of peripheral blood, taken on day 0 of AZD1222 vaccination. The receptor source for this set is an adult in good health.

The CDR3 DNA follows: TGTGCCAGTAGCGGGGGGGCGAAACGCACAGATACGCAGTATTTT. Its protein is CASSGGAKRTDTQYF. The gene calls are TRBV19 and TRBJ2-3; TRBD2 agrees at 8 bases. CDR3 length: 15 residues. The J segment lost 1 base and the V segment lost 6 bases, leaving 6 bases of the junction unmatched. The V gene's germline CDR1 is LNHDA and CDR2 SQIVND (reference sequence).

The table lists this clone with a few counts. V usage is TRBV18 and J usage is TRBJ1-1, with D hard to call. CDR1 is KGHSH, CDR2 LQKENI, per germline. The CDR3 length is 15 residues. V dropped 0 bases and J dropped 0 bases, with 8 bases sitting between them. The CDR3 spells CASSPPLGVNTEAFF. For the CDR3, the DNA is TGTGCCAGCTCACCACCTTTAGGCGTGAACACTGAAGCTTTCTTT.

The chain combines TRBV12-3 or TRBV12-4 with TRBJ1-5; D is unclear. The CDR3 is made up of 13 amino acids. V gave up 3 bases and J gave up 5 bases, with 8 bases separating them. Here the CDR3 DNA reads TGTGCCAGCAGTTTCGATACGTATCAGCCCCAGCATTTT. Translating it yields CASSFDTYQPQHF.

The genes are TRBV11-2 and TRBJ1-5; maybe TRBD1 (5 bases). With 5 bases removed from V and 3 bases from J, the gap between germline ends came to 14 bases. The CDR3 spans 15 residues. Germline-derived CDR1 and CDR2 are SGHAT and FQNNGV. The CDR3 DNA is TGTGCCAGCAGCCGGGACGGGGGAAACAATCAGCCCCAGCATTTT. Translating it yields CASSRDGGNNQPQHF.

A single count supports this clone. The J gene is TRBJ1-1, the V gene TRBV7-9, with D tentatively TRBD1 (5 bases). This CDR3 comprises 11 residues. The germline CDR1 and CDR2 sequences are SEHNR and FQNEAQ (reference sequence). Trimming removed 2 bases at V and 14 bases at J, with 12 bases between. The DNA for the CDR3 is TGTGCCAGCAGCTTATTAGGGGAGGGCTTCTTT. Amino acid sequence: CASSLLGEGFF.

The chain's CDR3 is CASSKTGTGGGSNQPQHF. As DNA, the CDR3 is TGTGCCAGCAGCAAAACCGGGACAGGGGGCGGGAGCAATCAGCCCCAGCATTTT. The rearrangement joins TRBV5-4 to TRBJ1-5; 12 nucleotides agree with TRBD1. Trimming took 4 bases from V and 1 from J; bases not matched to a gene: 9. There are 18 residues in the CDR3. CDR1 is SGHNT, CDR2 YYREEE, per germline (reference sequence).

V gene TRBV6-5 combines with J gene TRBJ2-7, with D tentatively TRBD1 (5 bases). The CDR3 is made up of 13 amino acids. Germline V gene data show CDR1 as MNHEY and CDR2 as SVGAGI. Trimming stripped 4 bases from V and 3 bases from J, with 10 bases between. Here the CDR3 reads CASSSTDDYEQYF. The CDR3 DNA is TGTGCCAGCAGTTCGACAGACGACTACGAGCAGTACTTC.

The V call is TRBV3-1 (or the pseudogene TRBV3-2), the J call TRBJ1-5, with D possibly TRBD1 on 6 matching bases. The CDR3 is 15 amino acids. Per the germline V gene, CDR1 is LGHDT and CDR2 is YNNKEL (reference sequence). V lost 1 base and J 3 bases, leaving 10 bases between the germline ends. DNA of the CDR3: TGTGCCAGCAGCCAAGTACAGGGACCCAATCAGCCCCAGCATTTT. Its protein is CASSQVQGPNQPQHF.

V is TRBV6-6 and J is TRBJ2-2; 12 bases match TRBD2. The CDR3 contains 17 residues. Germline V gives CDR1 MNHNY, CDR2 SVGAGI (reference sequence). Germline trimming cut 5 bases from V and 5 bases from J; bases unmatched to any gene: 9. The CDR3 DNA reads as TGTGCCAGCAGTCGAGAATGGACTAGCGGGATGACCGGGGAGCTGTTTTTT. This codes for CASSREWTSGMTGELFF.